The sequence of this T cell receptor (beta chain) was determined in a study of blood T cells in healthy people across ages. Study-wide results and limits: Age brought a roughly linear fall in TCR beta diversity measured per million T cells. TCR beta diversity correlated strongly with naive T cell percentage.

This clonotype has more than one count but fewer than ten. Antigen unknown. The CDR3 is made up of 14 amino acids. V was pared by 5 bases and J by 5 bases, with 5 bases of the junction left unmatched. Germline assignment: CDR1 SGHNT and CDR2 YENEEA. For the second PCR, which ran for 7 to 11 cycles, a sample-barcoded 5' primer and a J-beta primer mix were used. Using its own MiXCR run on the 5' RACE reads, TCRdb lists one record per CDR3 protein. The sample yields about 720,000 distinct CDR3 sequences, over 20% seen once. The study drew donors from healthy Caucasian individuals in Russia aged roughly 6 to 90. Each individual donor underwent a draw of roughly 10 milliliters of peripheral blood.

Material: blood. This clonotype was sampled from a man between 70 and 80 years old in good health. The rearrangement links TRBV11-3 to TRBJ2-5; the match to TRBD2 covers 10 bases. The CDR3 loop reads CASSPNSGRETQYF. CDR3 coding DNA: TGTGCCAGCAGCCCGAATAGCGGGAGGGAGACCCAGTACTTC.